This TCR beta chain was sequenced for a study of preoperative IRX-2 immunotherapy in early breast cancer. Stated treatment: preoperative locoregional IRX-2 cytokine immunotherapy. This phase Ib study tested locoregional IRX-2 cytokine immunotherapy given before surgery. The ends were cut back, 6 bases at V and 6 bases at J, with 18 bases in the middle. CDR3 length: 15 residues. Germline V gene data show CDR1 as MNHGY and CDR2 as SAAAGT. The method was immunoSEQ multiplex PCR; TCRdb's version includes in-frame clones alone and lacks a portion of them. The table has 95,000 to 100,000 clones, roughly 85% seen once.

The J gene is TRBJ2-1, the V gene TRBV6-8; TRBD2 might be the D (5 bases). The source material was tumor tissue, sampled after IRX-2 immunotherapy. The sequence derives from a human donor with breast cancer. CDR3 sequence: CASRDLKSTGNEQFF. The CDR3 bases are TGTGCCAGCAGGGACTTGAAATCAACGGGCAATGAGCAGTTCTTC.